Listed below are T cell receptor beta chains from one sample, sequenced in a study of blood T cell repertoires in COVID-19. Assay used: immunoSEQ multiplex PCR; TCRdb lists only in-frame clones, some missing. This sample has about 220,000 clones, with approximately 80% found just once. Material for sequencing was PBMCs or T cells enriched from blood (not recorded which). The receptor source for this set is a woman aged 55 to 70 who had recovered from COVID-19. Both conserved end residues are part of each CDR3. Fields, in order: D gene, J gene, V gene, clone size, CDR3 protein, CDR3 DNA. The D gene is left open where the match is weak. A row's size may be missing; if present it is once, few, many or a size class.

D: TRBD1
J: TRBJ2-7
V: TRBV18
size: -
CDR3: CASSAQRQGGEQYF
DNA: TGTGCCAGCTCAGCCCAAAGACAGGGTGGCGAGCAGTACTTC

D: -
J: TRBJ2-1
V: TRBV29-1
size: -
CDR3: CSVEEGHLRSYNEQFF
DNA: TGCAGCGTCGAAGAGGGGCACCTTCGCTCCTACAATGAGCAGTTCTTC

D: -
J: TRBJ2-4
V: TRBV27
size: -
CDR3: CASSSSGGAKNIQYF
DNA: TGTGCCAGCAGTTCCTCCGGCGGAGCCAAAAACATTCAGTACTTC

D: TRBD1
J: TRBJ2-2
V: TRBV30
size: -
CDR3: CAWNSDRLNTGELFF
DNA: TGTGCCTGGAACTCGGACAGGCTGAACACCGGGGAGCTGTTTTTT

D: -
J: TRBJ1-2
V: TRBV5-1
size: -
CDR3: CASSLSPDYGYTF
DNA: TGCGCCAGCAGCTTGTCGCCAGACTATGGCTACACCTTC

D: TRBD1
J: TRBJ1-4
V: TRBV7-9
size: few
CDR3: CASSAGQGTNEKLFF
DNA: TGTGCCAGCAGCGCCGGACAGGGGACTAATGAAAAACTGTTTTTT

D: -
J: TRBJ1-2
V: TRBV12-3/TRBV12-4
size: once
CDR3: CASSFNIYGYTF
DNA: TGTGCCAGCAGTTTTAACATCTATGGCTACACCTTC

D: -
J: TRBJ1-1
V: TRBV6-5
size: -
CDR3: CASIGRGRIEAFF
DNA: TGTGCCAGCATCGGTAGGGGAAGGATAGAAGCTTTCTTT

D: TRBD2
J: TRBJ2-5
V: TRBV5-4
size: -
CDR3: CASSLARTSGDQETQYF
DNA: TGTGCCAGCAGCTTGGCCCGGACTAGCGGGGACCAAGAGACCCAGTACTTC

D: -
J: TRBJ2-7
V: TRBV9
size: -
CDR3: CASSVDSFSYEQYF
DNA: TGTGCCAGCAGCGTAGATAGTTTCTCCTACGAGCAGTACTTC

D: TRBD1
J: TRBJ1-2
V: TRBV6-4
size: -
CDR3: CASSDPGTGPGYTF
DNA: TGTGCCAGCAGTGACCCCGGGACAGGTCCTGGCTACACCTTC

D: -
J: TRBJ2-7
V: TRBV10-2
size: few
CDR3: CASSPGSSYEQYF
DNA: TGCGCCAGCAGTCCGGGAAGCTCCTACGAGCAGTACTTC

D: TRBD1
J: TRBJ1-1
V: TRBV6-5
size: -
CDR3: CASSWDRNTEAFF
DNA: TGTGCCAGCAGTTGGGACAGAAACACTGAAGCTTTCTTT